This entry features one TCR beta chain sequence. The target antigen is unknown. Method: immunoSEQ multiplex PCR; TCRdb's copy keeps in-frame clones and lacks some. The repertoire consists of roughly 30,000 clones, with about nine tenths occurring once and the leading ten covering roughly 2%. The record originates from a study of T cells in tuberculosis. For the study at large: In South Africa, adults with active tuberculosis were compared with IGRA-negative and latently infected IGRA-positive adolescents.

The germline V gene has CDR1 SGHVS and CDR2 FQNEAQ. V shed 4 bases and J 10 bases; nucleotides not matched to a gene: 8. The CDR3 has 14 residues. Adolescents were screened for latent TB by skin test and IGRA. Overall study results and limits: Active tuberculosis patients had shorter CDR3-alpha; the beta difference was nonsignificant.

The rearrangement links TRBV7-8 to TRBJ1-1; 11 bases agree with TRBD1. This TCR was sampled from a donor aged 10 to 29 with latent tuberculosis or without tuberculosis infection. What was sequenced was PBMCs. Here the CDR3 DNA reads TGTGCCAGCAGCTCTCAACCCGGGACAGGGGGAGCTTTCTTT. Residues: CASSSQPGTGGAFF.